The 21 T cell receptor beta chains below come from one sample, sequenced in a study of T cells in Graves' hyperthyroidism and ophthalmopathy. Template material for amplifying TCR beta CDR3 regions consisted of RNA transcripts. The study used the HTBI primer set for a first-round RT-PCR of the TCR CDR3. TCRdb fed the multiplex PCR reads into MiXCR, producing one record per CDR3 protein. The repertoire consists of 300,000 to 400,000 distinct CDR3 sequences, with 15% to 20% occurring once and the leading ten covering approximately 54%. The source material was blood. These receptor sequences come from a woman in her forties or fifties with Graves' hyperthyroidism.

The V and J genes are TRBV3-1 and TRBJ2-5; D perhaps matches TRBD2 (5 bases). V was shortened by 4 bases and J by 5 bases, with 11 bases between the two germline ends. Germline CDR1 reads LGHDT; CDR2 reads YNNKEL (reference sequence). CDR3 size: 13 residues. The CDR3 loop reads CASSPTRGETQYF. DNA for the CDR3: TGTGCCAGCAGCCCTACCCGAGGGGAGACCCAGTACTTC.

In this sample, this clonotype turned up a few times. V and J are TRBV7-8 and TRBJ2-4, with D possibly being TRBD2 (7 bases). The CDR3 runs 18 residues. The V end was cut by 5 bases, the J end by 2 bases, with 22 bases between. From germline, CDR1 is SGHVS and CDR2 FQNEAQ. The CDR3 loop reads CASSPRFGEGESKNIQYF. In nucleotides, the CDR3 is TGTGCCAGCAGCCCCCGCTTCGGGGAGGGGGAGTCCAAAAACATTCAGTACTTC.

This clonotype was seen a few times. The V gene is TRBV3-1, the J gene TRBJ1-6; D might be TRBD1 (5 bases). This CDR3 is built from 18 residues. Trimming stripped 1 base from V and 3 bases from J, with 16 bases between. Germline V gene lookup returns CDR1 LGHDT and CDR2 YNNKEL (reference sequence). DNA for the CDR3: TGTGCCAGCAGCCAAGGGGTCCCCAGGGCCGGCTATAATTCACCCCTCCACTTT. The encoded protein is CASSQGVPRAGYNSPLHF.

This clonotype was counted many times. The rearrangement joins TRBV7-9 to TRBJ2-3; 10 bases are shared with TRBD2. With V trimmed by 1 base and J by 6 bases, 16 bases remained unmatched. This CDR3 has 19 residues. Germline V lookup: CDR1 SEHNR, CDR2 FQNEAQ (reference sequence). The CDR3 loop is CASSLDGVVLAGWPDTQYF. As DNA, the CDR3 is TGTGCCAGCAGCTTAGATGGGGTTGTACTAGCGGGATGGCCGGATACGCAGTATTTT. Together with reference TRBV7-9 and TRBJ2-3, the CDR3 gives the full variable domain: DTGVSQNPRHKITKRGQNVTFRCDPISEHNRLYWYRQTLGQGPEFLTYFQNEAQLEKSRLLSDRFSAERPKGSFSTLEIQRTEQGDSAMYLCASSLDGVVLAGWPDTQYFGPGTRLTVL.

The CDR3 DNA reads TGTGCCAGCAGTGAAGTGGGTAATTCACCCCTCCACTTT. As protein: CASSEVGNSPLHF. This chain links TRBV6-1 with TRBJ1-6; D unresolved. Trimming cost V 1 base and J 6 bases, with 4 bases left between them. The CDR3 covers 13 residues. Germline assignment: CDR1 MNHNS and CDR2 SASEGT.

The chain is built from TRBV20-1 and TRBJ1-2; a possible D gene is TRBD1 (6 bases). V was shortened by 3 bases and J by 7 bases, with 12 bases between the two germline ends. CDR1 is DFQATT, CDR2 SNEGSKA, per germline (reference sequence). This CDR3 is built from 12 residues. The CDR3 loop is CSASGGPRGYTF. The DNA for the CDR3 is TGCAGTGCTAGTGGGGGCCCTCGTGGCTACACCTTC.

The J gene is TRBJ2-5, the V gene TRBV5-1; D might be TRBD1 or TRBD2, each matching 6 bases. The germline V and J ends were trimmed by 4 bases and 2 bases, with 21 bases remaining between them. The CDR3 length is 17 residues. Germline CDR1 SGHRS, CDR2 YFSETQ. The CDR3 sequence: CASSEGGVGGGQETQYF. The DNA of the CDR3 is TGCGCCAGCAGCGAGGGGGGCGTCGGGGGCGGTCAAGAGACCCAGTACTTC.

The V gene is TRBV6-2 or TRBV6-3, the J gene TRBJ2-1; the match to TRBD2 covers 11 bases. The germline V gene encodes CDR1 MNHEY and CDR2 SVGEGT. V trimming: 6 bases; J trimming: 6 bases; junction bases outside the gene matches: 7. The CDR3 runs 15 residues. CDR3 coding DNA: TGTGCCAGCAGCGACTCTAGCGGGAGGTTCAATGAGCAGTTCTTC. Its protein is CASSDSSGRFNEQFF.

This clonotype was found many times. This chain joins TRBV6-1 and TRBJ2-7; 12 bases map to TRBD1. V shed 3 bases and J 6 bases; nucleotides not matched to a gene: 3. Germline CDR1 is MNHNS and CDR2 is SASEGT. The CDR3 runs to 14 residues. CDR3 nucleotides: TGTGCCAGCAGTGAGGGACAGGGGGCCGGCGAGCAGTACTTC. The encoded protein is CASSEGQGAGEQYF.

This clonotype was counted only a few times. The CDR3 is CSVKIQGPYNEQFF. The CDR3 coding sequence is TGCAGCGTTAAGATACAGGGTCCATACAATGAGCAGTTCTTC. This chain links TRBV29-1 with TRBJ2-1, with D maybe TRBD1 (6 bases). Germline V gene data show CDR1 as SQVTM and CDR2 as ANQGSEA. V lost 5 bases and J lost 4, with 15 bases in between. The CDR3 is 14 residues long.

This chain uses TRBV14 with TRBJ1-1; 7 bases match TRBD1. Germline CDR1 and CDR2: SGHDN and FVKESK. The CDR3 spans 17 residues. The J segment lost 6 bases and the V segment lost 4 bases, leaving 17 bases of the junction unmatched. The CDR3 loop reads CASSLRTGGVLTAEAFF. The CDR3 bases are TGTGCCAGCAGCCTCCGGACAGGCGGTGTTCTTACCGCTGAAGCTTTCTTT. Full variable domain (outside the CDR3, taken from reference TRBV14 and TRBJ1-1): EAGVTQFPSHSVIEKGQTVTLRCDPISGHDNLYWYRRVMGKEIKFLLHFVKESKQDESGMPNNRFLAERTGGTYSTLKVQPAELEDSGVYFCASSLRTGGVLTAEAFFGQGTRLTVV.

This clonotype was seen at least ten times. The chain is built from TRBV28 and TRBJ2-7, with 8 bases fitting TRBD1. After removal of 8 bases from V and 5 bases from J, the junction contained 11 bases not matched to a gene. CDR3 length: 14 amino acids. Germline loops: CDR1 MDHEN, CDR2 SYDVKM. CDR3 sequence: CASVDGQGYHEQYF. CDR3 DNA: TGTGCCAGCGTCGATGGACAGGGTTACCACGAGCAGTACTTC.

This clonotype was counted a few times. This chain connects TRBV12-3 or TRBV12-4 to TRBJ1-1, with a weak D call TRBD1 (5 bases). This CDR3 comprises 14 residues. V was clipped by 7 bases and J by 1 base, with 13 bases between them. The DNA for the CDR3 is TGTGCCAGCACCATGGACACACCGAACACTGAAGCTTTCTTT. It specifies CASTMDTPNTEAFF.

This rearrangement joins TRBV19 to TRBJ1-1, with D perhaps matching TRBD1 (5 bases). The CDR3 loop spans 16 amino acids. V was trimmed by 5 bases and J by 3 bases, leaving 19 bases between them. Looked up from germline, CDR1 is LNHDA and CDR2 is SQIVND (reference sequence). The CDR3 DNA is TGTGCCAGTAGTGCTCACGGGAGACAGTGGGACACTGAAGCTTTCTTT. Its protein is CASSAHGRQWDTEAFF.

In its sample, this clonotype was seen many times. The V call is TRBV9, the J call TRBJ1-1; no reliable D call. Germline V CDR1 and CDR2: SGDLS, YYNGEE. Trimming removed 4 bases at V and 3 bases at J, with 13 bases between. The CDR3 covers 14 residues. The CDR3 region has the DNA TGTGCCAGCAGCCTGGACGGTCTTTACACTGAAGCTTTCTTT. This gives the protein CASSLDGLYTEAFF. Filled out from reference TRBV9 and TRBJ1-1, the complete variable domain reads DSGVTQTPKHLITATGQRVTLRCSPRSGDLSVYWYQQSLDQGLQFLIQYYNGEERAKGNILERFSAQQFPDLHSELNLSSLELGDSALYFCASSLDGLYTEAFFGQGTRLTVV.

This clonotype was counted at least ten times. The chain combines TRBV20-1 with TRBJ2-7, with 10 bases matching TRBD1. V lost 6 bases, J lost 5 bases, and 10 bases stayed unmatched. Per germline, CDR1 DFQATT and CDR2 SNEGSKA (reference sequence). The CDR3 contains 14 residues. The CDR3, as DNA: TGCAGTGCCACCAGGGACAGGGGTGACAACGAGCAGTACTTC. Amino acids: CSATRDRGDNEQYF.

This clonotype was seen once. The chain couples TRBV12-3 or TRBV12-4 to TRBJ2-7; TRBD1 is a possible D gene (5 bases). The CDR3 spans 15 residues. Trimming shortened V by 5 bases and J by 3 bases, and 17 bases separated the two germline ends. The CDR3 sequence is CASSPLFRVGYEQYF. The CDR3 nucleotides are TGTGCCAGCAGTCCCCTGTTCAGGGTGGGCTACGAGCAGTACTTC.

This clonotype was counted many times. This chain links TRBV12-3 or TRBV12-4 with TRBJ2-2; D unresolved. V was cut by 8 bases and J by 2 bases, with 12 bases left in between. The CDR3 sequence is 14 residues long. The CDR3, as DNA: TGTGCCAGCGGCCGGAACCCAAACACCGGGGAGCTGTTTTTT. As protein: CASGRNPNTGELFF.

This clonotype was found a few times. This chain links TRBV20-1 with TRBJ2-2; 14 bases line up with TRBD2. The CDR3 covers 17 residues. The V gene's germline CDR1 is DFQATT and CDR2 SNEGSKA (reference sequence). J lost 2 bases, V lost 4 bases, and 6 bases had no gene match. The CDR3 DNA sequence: TGCAGTGCTATGACTAGCGGGGGGGCTAGAAACACCGGGGAGCTGTTTTTT. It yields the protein CSAMTSGGARNTGELFF.

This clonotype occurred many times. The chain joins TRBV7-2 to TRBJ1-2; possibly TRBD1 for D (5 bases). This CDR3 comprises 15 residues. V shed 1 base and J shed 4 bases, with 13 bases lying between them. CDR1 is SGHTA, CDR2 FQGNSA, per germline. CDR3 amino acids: CASSLEERTSYGYTF. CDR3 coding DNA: TGTGCCAGCAGCTTAGAGGAGCGGACAAGCTATGGCTACACCTTC.

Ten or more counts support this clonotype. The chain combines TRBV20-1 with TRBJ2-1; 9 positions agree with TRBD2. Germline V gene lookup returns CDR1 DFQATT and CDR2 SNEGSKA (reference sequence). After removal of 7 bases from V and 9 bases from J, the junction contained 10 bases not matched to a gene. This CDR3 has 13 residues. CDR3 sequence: CSGYGGRAGEQFF. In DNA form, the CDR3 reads TGCAGTGGTTATGGCGGGAGGGCCGGTGAGCAGTTCTTC.